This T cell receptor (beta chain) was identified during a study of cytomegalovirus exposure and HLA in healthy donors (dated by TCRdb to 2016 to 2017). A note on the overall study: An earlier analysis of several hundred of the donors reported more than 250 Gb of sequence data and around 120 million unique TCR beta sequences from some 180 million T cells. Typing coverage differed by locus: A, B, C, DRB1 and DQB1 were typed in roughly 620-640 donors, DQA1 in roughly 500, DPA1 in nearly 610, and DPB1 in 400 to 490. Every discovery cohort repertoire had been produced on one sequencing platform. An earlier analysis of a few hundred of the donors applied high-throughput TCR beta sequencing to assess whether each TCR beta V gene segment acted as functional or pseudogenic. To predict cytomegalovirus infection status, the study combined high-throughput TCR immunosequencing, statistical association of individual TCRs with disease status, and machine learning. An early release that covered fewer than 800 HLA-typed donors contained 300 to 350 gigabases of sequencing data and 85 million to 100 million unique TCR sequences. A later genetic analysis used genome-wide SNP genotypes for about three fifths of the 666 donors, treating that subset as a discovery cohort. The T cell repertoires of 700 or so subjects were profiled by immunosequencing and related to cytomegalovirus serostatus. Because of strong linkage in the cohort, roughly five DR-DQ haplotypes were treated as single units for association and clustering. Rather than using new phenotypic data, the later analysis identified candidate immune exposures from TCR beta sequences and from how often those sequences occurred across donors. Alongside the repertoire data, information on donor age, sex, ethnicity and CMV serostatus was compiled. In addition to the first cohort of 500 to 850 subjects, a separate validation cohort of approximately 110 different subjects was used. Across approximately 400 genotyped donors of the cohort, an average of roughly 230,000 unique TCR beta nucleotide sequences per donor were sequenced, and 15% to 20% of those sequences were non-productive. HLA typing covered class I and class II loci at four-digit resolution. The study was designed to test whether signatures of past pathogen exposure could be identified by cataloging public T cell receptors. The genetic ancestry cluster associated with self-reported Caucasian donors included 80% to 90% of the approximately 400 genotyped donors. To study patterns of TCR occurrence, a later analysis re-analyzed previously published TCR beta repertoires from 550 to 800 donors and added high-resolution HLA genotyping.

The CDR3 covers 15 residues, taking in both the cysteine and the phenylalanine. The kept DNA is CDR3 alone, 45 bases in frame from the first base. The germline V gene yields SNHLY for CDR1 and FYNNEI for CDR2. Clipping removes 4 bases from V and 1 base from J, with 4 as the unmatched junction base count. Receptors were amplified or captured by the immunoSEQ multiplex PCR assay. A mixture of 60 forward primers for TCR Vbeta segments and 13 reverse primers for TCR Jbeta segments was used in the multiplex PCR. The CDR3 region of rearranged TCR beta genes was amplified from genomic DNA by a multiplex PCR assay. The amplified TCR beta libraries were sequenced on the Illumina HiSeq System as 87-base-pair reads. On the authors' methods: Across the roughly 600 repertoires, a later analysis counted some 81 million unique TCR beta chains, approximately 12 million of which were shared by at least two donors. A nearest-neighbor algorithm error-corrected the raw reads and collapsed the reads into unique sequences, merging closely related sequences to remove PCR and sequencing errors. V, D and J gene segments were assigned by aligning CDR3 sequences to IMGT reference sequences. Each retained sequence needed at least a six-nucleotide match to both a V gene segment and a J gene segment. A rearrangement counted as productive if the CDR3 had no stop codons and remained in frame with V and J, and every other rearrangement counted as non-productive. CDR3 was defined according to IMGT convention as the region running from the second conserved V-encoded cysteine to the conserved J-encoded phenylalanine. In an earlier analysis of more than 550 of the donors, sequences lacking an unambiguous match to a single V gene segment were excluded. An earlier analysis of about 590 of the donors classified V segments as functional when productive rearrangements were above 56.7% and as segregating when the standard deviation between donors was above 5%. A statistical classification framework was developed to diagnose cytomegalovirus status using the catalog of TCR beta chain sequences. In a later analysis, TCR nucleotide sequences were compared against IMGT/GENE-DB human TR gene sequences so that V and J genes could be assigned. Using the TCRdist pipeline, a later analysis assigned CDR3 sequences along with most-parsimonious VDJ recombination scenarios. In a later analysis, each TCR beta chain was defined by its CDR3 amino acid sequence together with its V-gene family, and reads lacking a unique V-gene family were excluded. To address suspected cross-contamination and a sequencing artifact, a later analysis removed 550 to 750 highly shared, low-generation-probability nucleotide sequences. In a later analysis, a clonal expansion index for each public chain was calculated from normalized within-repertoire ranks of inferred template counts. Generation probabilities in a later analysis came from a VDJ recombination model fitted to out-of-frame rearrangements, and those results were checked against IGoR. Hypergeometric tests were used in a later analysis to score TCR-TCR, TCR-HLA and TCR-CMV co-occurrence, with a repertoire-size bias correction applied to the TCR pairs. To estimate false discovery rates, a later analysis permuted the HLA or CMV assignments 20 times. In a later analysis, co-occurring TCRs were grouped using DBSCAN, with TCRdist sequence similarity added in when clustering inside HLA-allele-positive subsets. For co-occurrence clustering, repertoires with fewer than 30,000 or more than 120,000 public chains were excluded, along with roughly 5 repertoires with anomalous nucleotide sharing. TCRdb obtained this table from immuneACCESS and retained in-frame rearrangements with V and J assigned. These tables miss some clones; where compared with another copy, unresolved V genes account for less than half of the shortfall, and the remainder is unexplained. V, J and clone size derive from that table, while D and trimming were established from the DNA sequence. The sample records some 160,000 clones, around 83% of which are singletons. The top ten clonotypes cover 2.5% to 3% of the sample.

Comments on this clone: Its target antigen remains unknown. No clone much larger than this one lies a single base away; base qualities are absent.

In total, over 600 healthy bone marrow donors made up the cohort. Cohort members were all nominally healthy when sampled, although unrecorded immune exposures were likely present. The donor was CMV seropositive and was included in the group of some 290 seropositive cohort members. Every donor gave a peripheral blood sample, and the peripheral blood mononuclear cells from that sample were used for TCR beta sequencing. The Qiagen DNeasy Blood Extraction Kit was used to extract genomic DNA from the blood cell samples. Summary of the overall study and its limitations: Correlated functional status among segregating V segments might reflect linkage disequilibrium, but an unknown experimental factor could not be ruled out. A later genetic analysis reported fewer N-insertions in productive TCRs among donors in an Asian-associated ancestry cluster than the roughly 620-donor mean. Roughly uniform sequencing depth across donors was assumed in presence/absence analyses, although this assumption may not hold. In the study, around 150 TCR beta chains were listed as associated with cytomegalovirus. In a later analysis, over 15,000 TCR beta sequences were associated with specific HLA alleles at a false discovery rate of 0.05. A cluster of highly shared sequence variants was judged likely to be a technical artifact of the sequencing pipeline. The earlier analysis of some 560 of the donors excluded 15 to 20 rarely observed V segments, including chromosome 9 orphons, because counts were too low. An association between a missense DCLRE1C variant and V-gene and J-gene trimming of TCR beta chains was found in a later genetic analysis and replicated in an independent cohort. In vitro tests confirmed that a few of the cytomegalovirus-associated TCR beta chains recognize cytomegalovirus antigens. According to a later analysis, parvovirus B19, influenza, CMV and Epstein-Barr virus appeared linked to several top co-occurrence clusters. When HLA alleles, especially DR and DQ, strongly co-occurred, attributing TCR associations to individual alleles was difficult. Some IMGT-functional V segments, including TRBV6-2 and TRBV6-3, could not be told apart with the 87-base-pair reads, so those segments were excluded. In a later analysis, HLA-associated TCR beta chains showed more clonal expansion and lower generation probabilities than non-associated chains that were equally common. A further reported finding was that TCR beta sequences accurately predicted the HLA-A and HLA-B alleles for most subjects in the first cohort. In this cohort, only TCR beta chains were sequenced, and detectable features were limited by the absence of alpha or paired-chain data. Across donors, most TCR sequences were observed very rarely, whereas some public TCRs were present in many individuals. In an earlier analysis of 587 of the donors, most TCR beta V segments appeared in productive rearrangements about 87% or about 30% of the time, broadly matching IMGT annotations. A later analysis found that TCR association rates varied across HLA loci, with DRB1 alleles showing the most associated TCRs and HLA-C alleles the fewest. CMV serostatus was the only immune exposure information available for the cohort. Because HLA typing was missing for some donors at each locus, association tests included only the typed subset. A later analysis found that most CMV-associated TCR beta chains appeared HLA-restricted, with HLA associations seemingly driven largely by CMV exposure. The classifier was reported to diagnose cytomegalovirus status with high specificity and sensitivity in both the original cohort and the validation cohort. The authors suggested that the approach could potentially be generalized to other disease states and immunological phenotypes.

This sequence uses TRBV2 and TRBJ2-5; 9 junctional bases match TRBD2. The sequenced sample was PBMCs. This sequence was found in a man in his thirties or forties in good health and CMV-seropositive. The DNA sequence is TGTGCCAGCAGTGGTGTAGCGGGAGCCCAAGAGACCCAGTACTTC. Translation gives CASSGVAGAQETQYF.